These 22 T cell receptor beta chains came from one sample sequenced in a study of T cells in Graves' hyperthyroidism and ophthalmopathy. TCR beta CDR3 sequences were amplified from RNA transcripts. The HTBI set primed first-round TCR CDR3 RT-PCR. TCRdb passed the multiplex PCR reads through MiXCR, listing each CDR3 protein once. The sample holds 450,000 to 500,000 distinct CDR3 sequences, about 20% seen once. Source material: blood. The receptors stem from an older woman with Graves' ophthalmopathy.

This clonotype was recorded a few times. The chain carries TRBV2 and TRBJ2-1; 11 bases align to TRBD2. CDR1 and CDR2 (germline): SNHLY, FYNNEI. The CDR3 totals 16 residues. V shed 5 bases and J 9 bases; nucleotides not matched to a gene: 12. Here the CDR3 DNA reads TGTGCCAGCAGTCCCCCCCCCGGACTAGCGGGCGGTGAGCAGTTCTTC. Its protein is CASSPPPGLAGGEQFF.

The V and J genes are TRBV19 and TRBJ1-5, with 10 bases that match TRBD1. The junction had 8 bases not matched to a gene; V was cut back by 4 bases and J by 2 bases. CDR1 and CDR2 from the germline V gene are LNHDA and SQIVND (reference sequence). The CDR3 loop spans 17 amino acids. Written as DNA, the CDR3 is TGTGCCAGTAGTACATCGACAGGGGGCTCGGGCAATCAGCCCCAGCATTTT. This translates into CASSTSTGGSGNQPQHF.

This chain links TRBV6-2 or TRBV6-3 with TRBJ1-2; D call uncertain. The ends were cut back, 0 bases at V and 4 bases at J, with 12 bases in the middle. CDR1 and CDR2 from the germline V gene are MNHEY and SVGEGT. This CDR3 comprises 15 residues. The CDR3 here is CASSYSIRVSYGYTF. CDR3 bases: TGTGCCAGCAGTTACTCGATAAGGGTCAGCTATGGCTACACCTTC.

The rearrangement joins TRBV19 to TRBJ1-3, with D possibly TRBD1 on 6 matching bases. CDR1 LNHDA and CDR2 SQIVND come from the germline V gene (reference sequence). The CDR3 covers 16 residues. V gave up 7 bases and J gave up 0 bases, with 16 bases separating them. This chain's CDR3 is CASTTGTPVSGNTIYF. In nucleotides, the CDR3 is TGTGCCAGTACCACCGGGACACCAGTCTCTGGAAACACCATATATTTT.

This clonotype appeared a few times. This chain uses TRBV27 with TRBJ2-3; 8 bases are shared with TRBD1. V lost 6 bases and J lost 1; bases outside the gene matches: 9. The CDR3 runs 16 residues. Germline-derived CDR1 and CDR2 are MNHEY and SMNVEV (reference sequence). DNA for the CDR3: TGTGCCAGCAGCGTTGTACAGGGGGTTGGCACAGATACGCAGTATTTT. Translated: CASSVVQGVGTDTQYF.

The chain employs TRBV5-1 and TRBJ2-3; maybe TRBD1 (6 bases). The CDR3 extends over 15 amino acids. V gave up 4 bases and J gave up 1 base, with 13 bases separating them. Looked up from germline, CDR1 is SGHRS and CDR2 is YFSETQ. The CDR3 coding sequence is TGCGCCAGCAGCCCAAGACAGGAACGCACAGATACGCAGTATTTT. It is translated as CASSPRQERTDTQYF.

CDR3 bases: TGTGCCAGCAGCGAGGCACCCGGGACATCGGTGGACTATGGCTACACCTTC. This encodes CASSEAPGTSVDYGYTF. This chain connects TRBV6-1 to TRBJ1-2; possibly TRBD1 for D (6 bases). The length of the CDR3 is 17 residues. Germline assignment: CDR1 MNHNS and CDR2 SASEGT. V dropped 6 bases and J dropped 3 bases, with 23 bases sitting between them.

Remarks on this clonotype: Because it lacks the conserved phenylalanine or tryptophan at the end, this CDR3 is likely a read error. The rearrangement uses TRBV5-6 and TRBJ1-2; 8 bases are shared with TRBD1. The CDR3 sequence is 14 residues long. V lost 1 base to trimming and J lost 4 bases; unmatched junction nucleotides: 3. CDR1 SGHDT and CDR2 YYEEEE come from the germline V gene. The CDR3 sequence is CASSLSGQGYGYTL. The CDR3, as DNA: TGTGCCAGCAGCTTGAGCGGACAGGGCTATGGCTACACCCTC.

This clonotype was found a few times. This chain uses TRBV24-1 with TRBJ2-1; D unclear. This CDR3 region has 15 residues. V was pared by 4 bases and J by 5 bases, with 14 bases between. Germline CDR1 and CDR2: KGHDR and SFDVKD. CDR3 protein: CATSETDPFHNEQFF. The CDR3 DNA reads TGTGCCACCAGTGAAACAGATCCGTTTCACAATGAGCAGTTCTTC.

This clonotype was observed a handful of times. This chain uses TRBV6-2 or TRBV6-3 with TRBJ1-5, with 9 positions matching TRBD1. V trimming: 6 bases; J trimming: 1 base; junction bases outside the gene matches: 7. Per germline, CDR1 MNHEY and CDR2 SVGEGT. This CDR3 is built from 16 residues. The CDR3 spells CASRPPGQGSNQPQHF. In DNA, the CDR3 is TGTGCCAGCAGACCACCGGGACAGGGAAGCAATCAGCCCCAGCATTTT.

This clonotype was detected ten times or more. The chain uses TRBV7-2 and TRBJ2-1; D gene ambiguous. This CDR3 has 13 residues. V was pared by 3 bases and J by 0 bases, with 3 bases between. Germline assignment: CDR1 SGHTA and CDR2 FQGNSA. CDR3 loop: CASSLYSYNEQFF. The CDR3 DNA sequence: TGTGCCAGCAGCTTGTACTCCTACAATGAGCAGTTCTTC.

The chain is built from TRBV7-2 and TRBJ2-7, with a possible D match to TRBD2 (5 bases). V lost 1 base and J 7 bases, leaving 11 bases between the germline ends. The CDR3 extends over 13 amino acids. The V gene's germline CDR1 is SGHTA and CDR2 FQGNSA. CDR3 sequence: CASSLGSTGEQYF. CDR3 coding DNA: TGTGCCAGCAGCTTAGGATCGACGGGGGAGCAGTACTTC.

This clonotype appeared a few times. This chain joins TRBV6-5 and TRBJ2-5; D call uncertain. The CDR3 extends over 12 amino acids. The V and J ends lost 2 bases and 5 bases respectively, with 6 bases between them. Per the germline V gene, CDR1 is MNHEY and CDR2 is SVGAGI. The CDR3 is CASSYIEETQYF. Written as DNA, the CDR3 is TGTGCCAGCAGTTACATAGAGGAGACCCAGTACTTC.

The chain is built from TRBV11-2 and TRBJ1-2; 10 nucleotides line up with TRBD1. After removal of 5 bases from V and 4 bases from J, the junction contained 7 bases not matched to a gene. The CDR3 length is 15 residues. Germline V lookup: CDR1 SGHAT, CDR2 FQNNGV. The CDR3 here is CASSHSTGGSYGYTF. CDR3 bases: TGTGCCAGCAGCCACTCGACAGGGGGCAGCTATGGCTACACCTTC.

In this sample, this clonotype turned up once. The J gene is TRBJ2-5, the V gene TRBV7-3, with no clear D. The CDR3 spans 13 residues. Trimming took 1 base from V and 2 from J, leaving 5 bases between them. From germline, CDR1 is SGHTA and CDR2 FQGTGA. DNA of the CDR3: TGTGCCAGCAGCTTAAGCTGGCAAGAGACCCAGTACTTC. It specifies CASSLSWQETQYF.

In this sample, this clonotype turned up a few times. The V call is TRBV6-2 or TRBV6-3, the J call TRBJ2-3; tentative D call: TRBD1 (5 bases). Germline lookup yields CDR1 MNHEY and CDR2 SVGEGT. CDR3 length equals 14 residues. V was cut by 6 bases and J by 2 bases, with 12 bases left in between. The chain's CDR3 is CASRNIGVTDTQYF. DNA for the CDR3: TGTGCCAGCAGGAACATAGGGGTCACAGATACGCAGTATTTT.

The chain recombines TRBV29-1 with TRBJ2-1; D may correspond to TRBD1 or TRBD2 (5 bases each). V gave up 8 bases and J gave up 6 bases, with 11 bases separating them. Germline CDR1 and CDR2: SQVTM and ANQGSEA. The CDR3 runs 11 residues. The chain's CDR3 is CSLGGGNEQFF. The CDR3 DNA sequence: TGCAGCTTGGGTGGGGGCAATGAGCAGTTCTTC.

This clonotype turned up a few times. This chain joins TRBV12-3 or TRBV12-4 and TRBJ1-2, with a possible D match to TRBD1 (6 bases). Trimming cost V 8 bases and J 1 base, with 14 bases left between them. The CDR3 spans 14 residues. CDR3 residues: CASGAGALNYGYTF. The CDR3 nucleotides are TGTGCCAGCGGTGCGGGGGCTCTTAACTATGGCTACACCTTC.

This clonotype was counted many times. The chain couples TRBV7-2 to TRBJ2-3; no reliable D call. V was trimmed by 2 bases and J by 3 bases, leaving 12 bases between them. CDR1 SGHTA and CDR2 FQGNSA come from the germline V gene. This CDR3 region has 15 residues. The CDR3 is CASSLIRVVTDTQYF. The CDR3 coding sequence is TGTGCCAGCAGCTTAATCCGGGTGGTAACAGATACGCAGTATTTT. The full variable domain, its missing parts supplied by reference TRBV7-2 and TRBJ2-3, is GAGVSQSPSNKVTEKGKDVELRCDPISGHTALYWYRQSLGQGLEFLIYFQGNSAPDKSGLPSDRFSAERTGGSVSTLTIQRTQQEDSAVYLCASSLIRVVTDTQYFGPGTRLTVL.

CDR3 in DNA: TGTGCCAGCAGCGTGGTGGGGAGCTACGAGCAGTACTTC. The encoded protein is CASSVVGSYEQYF. This chain links TRBV7-9 with TRBJ2-7; possible D gene TRBD2, 5 bases. Per the germline V gene, CDR1 is SEHNR and CDR2 is FQNEAQ (reference sequence). The CDR3 loop spans 13 amino acids. Trimming took off 5 bases at V and 3 bases at J, with 11 bases between the two ends.

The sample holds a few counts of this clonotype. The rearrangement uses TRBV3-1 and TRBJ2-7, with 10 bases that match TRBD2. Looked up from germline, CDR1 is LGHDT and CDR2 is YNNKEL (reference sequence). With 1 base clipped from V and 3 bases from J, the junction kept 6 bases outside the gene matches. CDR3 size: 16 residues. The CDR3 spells CASSQVPSGSIYEQYF. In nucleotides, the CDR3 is TGTGCCAGCAGCCAAGTTCCTAGCGGGAGTATCTACGAGCAGTACTTC.

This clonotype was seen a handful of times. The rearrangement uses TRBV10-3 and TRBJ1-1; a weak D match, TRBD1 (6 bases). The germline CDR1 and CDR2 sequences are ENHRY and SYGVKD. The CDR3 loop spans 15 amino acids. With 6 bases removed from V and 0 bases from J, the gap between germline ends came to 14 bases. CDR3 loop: CAIRGARDMNTEAFF. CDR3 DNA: TGTGCCATCAGGGGGGCCCGAGACATGAACACTGAAGCTTTCTTT.